A selection of T cell receptor beta chains follows, all from one sample in a study of T cell responses to AZD1222 COVID-19 vaccine. This table comes from immunoSEQ multiplex PCR, and its TCRdb copy is limited to in-frame clones, with some not included. Of 150,000 or so clones listed, about 93% are singletons. Sequencing used peripheral blood, obtained on day 0 of AZD1222 vaccination. The receptors stem from an adult in good health. Each CDR3 is given with its conserved first and last residue. The order of the fields is CDR3 protein, J gene, V gene.

cdr3_aa: CASSHRGPSYEQYF
j_call: TRBJ2-7
v_call: TRBV14

cdr3_aa: CSASRWTEAFF
j_call: TRBJ1-1
v_call: TRBV20-1

cdr3_aa: CASSRAIRSGANVLTF
j_call: TRBJ2-6
v_call: TRBV5-1

cdr3_aa: CASSQDLTSKYEQYF
j_call: TRBJ2-7
v_call: TRBV3-1/TRBV3-2

cdr3_aa: CASSLGLADSYEQYF
j_call: TRBJ2-7
v_call: TRBV5-1

cdr3_aa: CASSLISIGTANTGELFF
j_call: TRBJ2-2
v_call: TRBV28

cdr3_aa: CASRGEGPGGYGYTF
j_call: TRBJ1-2
v_call: TRBV6-5

cdr3_aa: CASSFEIWYTEAFF
j_call: TRBJ1-1
v_call: TRBV6-5

cdr3_aa: CAIRGTSGSGEQFF
j_call: TRBJ2-1
v_call: TRBV10-3

cdr3_aa: CASSPRAGDYGYTF
j_call: TRBJ1-2
v_call: TRBV6-5

cdr3_aa: CASSQLTGERKQFF
j_call: TRBJ2-1
v_call: TRBV3-1/TRBV3-2

cdr3_aa: CASSQIQGFGELFF
j_call: TRBJ2-2
v_call: TRBV4-3

cdr3_aa: CASIPPSVLAQYF
j_call: TRBJ2-3
v_call: TRBV6-5

cdr3_aa: CASSLNLGFTDTQYF
j_call: TRBJ2-3
v_call: TRBV7-2

cdr3_aa: CASSPGTGGGYTF
j_call: TRBJ1-2
v_call: TRBV6-6

cdr3_aa: CSASEGDTQYF
j_call: TRBJ2-3
v_call: TRBV20-1

cdr3_aa: CASSLGSTDTQYF
j_call: TRBJ2-3
v_call: TRBV5-4

cdr3_aa: CASGFTQLYQETQYF
j_call: TRBJ2-5
v_call: TRBV12-5

cdr3_aa: CASSMPRAGEQYF
j_call: TRBJ2-7
v_call: TRBV19

cdr3_aa: CASSFDGRYGYTF
j_call: TRBJ1-2
v_call: TRBV7-2

cdr3_aa: CASSLAGGNEQYF
j_call: TRBJ2-7
v_call: TRBV14

cdr3_aa: CASSSGGGTQETQYF
j_call: TRBJ2-5
v_call: TRBV6-5

cdr3_aa: CASRANRGRRTDTQYF
j_call: TRBJ2-3
v_call: TRBV2

cdr3_aa: CATPGQTGANVLTF
j_call: TRBJ2-6
v_call: TRBV24-1

cdr3_aa: CSVARVATNEKLFF
j_call: TRBJ1-4
v_call: TRBV29-1

cdr3_aa: CASSPLRGAAYGELFF
j_call: TRBJ2-2
v_call: TRBV7-3

cdr3_aa: CASNEPGGEQYF
j_call: TRBJ2-7
v_call: TRBV10-1

cdr3_aa: CASSLWGNQPQHF
j_call: TRBJ1-5
v_call: TRBV7-2

cdr3_aa: CASLGLVGQPQHF
j_call: TRBJ1-5
v_call: TRBV19

cdr3_aa: CATQDNGYNEQFF
j_call: TRBJ2-1
v_call: TRBV12-3/TRBV12-4

cdr3_aa: CASSLYTGGNQPQHF
j_call: TRBJ1-5
v_call: TRBV5-1

cdr3_aa: CASSFSGQGFGRWDTEAFF
j_call: TRBJ1-1
v_call: TRBV27

cdr3_aa: CASSLAGQGSGYTF
j_call: TRBJ1-2
v_call: TRBV7-2

cdr3_aa: CASSWEGQAVAKNIQYF
j_call: TRBJ2-4
v_call: TRBV5-1

cdr3_aa: CASSFLARSYEQYF
j_call: TRBJ2-7
v_call: TRBV5-6

cdr3_aa: CASSGFETGGQTQYF
j_call: TRBJ2-5
v_call: TRBV9

cdr3_aa: CASSLDSRRADTQYF
j_call: TRBJ2-3
v_call: TRBV5-1

cdr3_aa: CASSVGGGRSTDTQYF
j_call: TRBJ2-3
v_call: TRBV9

cdr3_aa: CASSPLTTRYVCCEQFF
j_call: TRBJ2-1
v_call: TRBV21-1

cdr3_aa: CASSQGLTGTGDHYGYTF
j_call: TRBJ1-2
v_call: TRBV3-1/TRBV3-2

cdr3_aa: CASSTVGGLMNTEAFF
j_call: TRBJ1-1
v_call: TRBV9

cdr3_aa: CASSYSITGMGNTIYF
j_call: TRBJ1-3
v_call: TRBV6-6

cdr3_aa: CASSPQQVYTEAFF
j_call: TRBJ1-1
v_call: TRBV3-1/TRBV3-2

cdr3_aa: CASSAPGGYEQYF
j_call: TRBJ2-7
v_call: TRBV9

cdr3_aa: CASSSPSSNRVSSNQPQHF
j_call: TRBJ1-5
v_call: TRBV7-8

cdr3_aa: CSVQGGLAGTFYEQFF
j_call: TRBJ2-1
v_call: TRBV29-1

cdr3_aa: CASSIGATTYEQYF
j_call: TRBJ2-7
v_call: TRBV28

cdr3_aa: CASSEYNSNTEAFF
j_call: TRBJ1-1
v_call: TRBV6-1

cdr3_aa: CASSLAGQAGQPQHF
j_call: TRBJ1-5
v_call: TRBV7-8

cdr3_aa: CASGTSGSTSYEQYF
j_call: TRBJ2-7
v_call: TRBV12-5